This T cell receptor (beta chain) was obtained from a study of blood T cell repertoires in COVID-19. About the study: In each case, the material was cDNA or gDNA derived from T cells, B-cell-depleted T cells, or PBMCs.

Assay: immunoSEQ multiplex PCR; the TCRdb copy retains only in-frame clones and omits some. The data contain roughly 500,000 clones, 88% of them singletons. Per the germline V gene, CDR1 is SGHRS and CDR2 is YFSETQ. Unmatched junction bases numbered 14, after V lost 6 bases and J lost 4 bases. The CDR3 extends over 18 amino acids. Recovery among Cohort 3 donors was established by two negative PCRs, clearance, or symptom resolution. The sequence was collected from a woman aged 55 to 70 who had recovered from COVID-19. The chain joins TRBV5-1 to TRBJ2-2, with TRBD2 matching over 11 bases. The material sequenced was PBMCs or T cells enriched from blood (not recorded which). The CDR3 DNA reads TGCGCCAGCACAAAGGAACCTAGCGGGGGGTCGGTCACCGGGGAGCTGTTTTTT. Protein sequence: CASTKEPSGGSVTGELFF.